A selection of T cell receptor beta chains follows, all from one sample in a study of regulatory T cells in long-lasting Graves disease. TCRdb independently ran MiXCR on the multiplex PCR reads; one entry per CDR3 protein. The repertoire holds more than 300,000 distinct CDR3 sequences, with 23% as singletons. Sequences were derived from peripheral blood mononuclear cells (PBMCs), sampled when the disease was refractory, from a patient treated with antithyroid drugs. Receptors were obtained from a woman between 40 and 50 years old with Graves disease. CDR3s include the opening cysteine and the closing phenylalanine or tryptophan. Fields, in order: D gene, J gene, V gene, clone size, CDR3 protein, CDR3 DNA. A D gene is named only where the DNA matches it firmly. Rows give clone size only sometimes, using once, few, many, or a class for an expanded clone.

>NA|TRBJ1-5|TRBV27|NA
CASSPGQWDQPQHF
TGTGCCAGCAGTCCCGGACAGTGGGATCAGCCCCAGCATTTT
>TRBD2|TRBJ2-1|TRBV28|NA
CASRGFTDSTSGNEQFF
TGTGCCAGCAGGGGTTTCACCGACTCGACTAGCGGCAATGAGCAGTTCTTC
>NA|TRBJ1-3|TRBV29-1|few
CSVASGGNTIYF
TGCAGCGTTGCTTCCGGGGGAAACACCATATATTTT
>TRBD1|TRBJ2-3|TRBV28|NA
CASSLVGQGAQYF
TGTGCCAGCAGTTTGGTGGGACAGGGGGCCCAGTATTTT
>TRBD1|TRBJ2-7|TRBV28|NA
CASILDRGRNGQYF
TGTGCCAGCATCCTTGACAGGGGGCGCAATGGGCAGTACTTC
>NA|TRBJ2-3|TRBV28|few
CASSFLAPRDTQYF
TGTGCCAGCAGTTTCCTAGCGCCGAGGGATACGCAGTATTTT
>NA|TRBJ2-2|TRBV29-1|few
CSVPTQGGPGELFF
TGCAGCGTTCCCACTCAGGGGGGTCCCGGGGAGCTGTTTTTT
>TRBD2|TRBJ2-1|TRBV27|NA
CASSPYGLAGNYNEQFF
TGTGCCAGCAGTCCGTACGGACTAGCGGGGAACTACAATGAGCAGTTCTTC
>NA|TRBJ2-1|TRBV10-3|many
CAISEVATNEQFF
TGTGCCATCAGTGAGGTAGCTACAAATGAGCAGTTCTTC
>TRBD1|TRBJ1-6|TRBV28|many
CASSWKKGQGIYNSPLHF
TGTGCCAGCAGTTGGAAGAAGGGACAGGGGATCTATAATTCACCCCTCCACTTT
>NA|TRBJ1-1|TRBV7-3|many
CASSWRSGAEAFF
TGTGCCAGCAGCTGGAGGTCGGGGGCCGAAGCTTTCTTT
>TRBD1|TRBJ2-2|TRBV9|few
CASSVTGGWDTGELFF
TGTGCCAGCAGCGTTACAGGGGGCTGGGACACCGGGGAGCTGTTTTTT
>NA|TRBJ1-4|TRBV2|many
CASSESNEKLFF
TGTGCCAGCAGTGAATCTAATGAAAAACTGTTTTTT
>NA|TRBJ1-5|TRBV7-2|few
CASSKPPRQPQHF
TGTGCCAGCAGCAAACCCCCCCGGCAGCCCCAGCATTTT
>TRBD1|TRBJ2-7|TRBV27|NA
CASSQGQGVKQYF
TGTGCCAGCAGCCAAGGACAGGGGGTAAAGCAGTACTTC
>NA|TRBJ2-7|TRBV12-3/TRBV12-4|NA
CASSGGPDRVEQYF
TGTGCCAGCAGTGGGGGGCCAGACAGGGTCGAGCAGTACTTC
>TRBD2|TRBJ2-7|TRBV28|many
CASSLQSSGSSYEQYF
TGTGCCAGCAGTCTTCAATCTAGCGGGAGCTCCTACGAGCAGTACTTC
>NA|TRBJ2-2|TRBV5-1|many
CASSEGSSYTGELFF
TGCGCCAGCAGCGAGGGTTCCTCGTACACCGGGGAGCTGTTTTTT
>TRBD1|TRBJ1-2|TRBV7-2|NA
CASRLGNPYRGVNGYTF
TGTGCCAGCAGATTGGGGAATCCGTACAGGGGTGTTAATGGCTACACCTTC
>NA|TRBJ2-1|TRBV28|NA
CASSTLRRGDIGNEQFF
TGTGCCAGCAGCACCCTTCGGCGCGGGGACATTGGCAATGAGCAGTTCTTC
>NA|TRBJ2-7|TRBV7-2|few
CASSFLSDSSYEQYF
TGTGCCAGCAGCTTCCTTAGCGATAGCTCCTACGAGCAGTACTTC
>NA|TRBJ1-1|TRBV28|many
CASKMPGENTEAFF
TGTGCCAGCAAAATGCCAGGGGAGAACACTGAAGCTTTCTTT
>NA|TRBJ2-1|TRBV12-3/TRBV12-4|NA
CASSEALGTHNEQFF
TGTGCCAGCAGTGAAGCCCTAGGAACCCACAATGAGCAGTTCTTC
>NA|TRBJ1-5|TRBV12-3/TRBV12-4|many
CASSFLMGQPQHF
TGTGCCAGCAGTTTCTTGATGGGTCAGCCCCAGCATTTT
>TRBD1|TRBJ2-1|TRBV2|many
CASSGTETGNYNEQFF
TGTGCCAGCAGTGGTACCGAGACAGGGAACTACAATGAGCAGTTCTTC
>NA|TRBJ2-7|TRBV3-1|few
CASSQEWDRTYEQYF
TGTGCCAGCAGCCAAGAATGGGACCGAACCTACGAGCAGTACTTC
>NA|TRBJ1-4|TRBV28|many
CASSLLTETNEKLFF
TGTGCCAGCAGTTTACTGACGGAGACTAATGAAAAACTGTTTTTT
>NA|TRBJ1-2|TRBV3-1|NA
CASSQRVAGGYGYTF
TGTGCCAGCAGCCAAAGGGTAGCCGGCGGCTATGGCTACACCTTC
>NA|TRBJ2-5|TRBV10-2|many
CASTGTRQETQYF
TGCGCCAGCACTGGGACGCGACAAGAGACCCAGTACTTC
>NA|TRBJ2-2|TRBV20-1|NA
CSARPRPGGELFF
TGCAGTGCCCGGCCTCGACCGGGCGGGGAGCTGTTTTTT
>NA|TRBJ2-7|TRBV28|many
CASSLDHRVFVNEQYF
TGTGCCAGCAGTTTAGACCACAGGGTCTTCGTTAACGAGCAGTACTTC
>NA|TRBJ1-5|TRBV7-9|few
CASSPGGGSNQPQHF
TGTGCCAGCAGCCCCGGGGGGGGCTCCAATCAGCCCCAGCATTTT
>NA|TRBJ2-5|TRBV12-3/TRBV12-4|many
CASSLADAHGETQYF
TGTGCCAGCAGTTTGGCAGACGCGCACGGAGAGACCCAGTACTTC
>TRBD1|TRBJ1-3|TRBV7-2|NA
CASSYRQGKAGNTIYF
TGTGCCAGCAGCTATAGACAGGGCAAGGCTGGAAACACCATATATTTT
>NA|TRBJ2-5|TRBV10-3|many
CAISLEIQPETQYF
TGTGCCATCAGTCTGGAGATCCAGCCCGAGACCCAGTACTTC
>NA|TRBJ2-1|TRBV7-3|NA
CASSPNPPGQGNEQFF
TGTGCCAGCAGCCCTAACCCACCGGGGCAGGGGAATGAGCAGTTCTTC
>NA|TRBJ2-5|TRBV3-1|many
CASSPGRSPGAQYF
TGTGCCAGCAGCCCGGGGCGCTCCCCTGGGGCCCAGTACTTC
>TRBD2|TRBJ2-7|TRBV28|NA
CASTMGAGPYEQYF
TGTGCCAGCACTATGGGAGCGGGACCGTACGAGCAGTACTTC
>NA|TRBJ2-2|TRBV28|few
CASSLNTGTRKLFF
TGTGCCAGCAGTTTAAATACAGGGACGCGAAAGCTGTTTTTT
>NA|TRBJ2-5|TRBV12-3/TRBV12-4|many
CASSPKVQVGTQYF
TGTGCCAGCAGTCCCAAAGTTCAAGTAGGGACCCAGTACTTC
>TRBD1|TRBJ1-6|TRBV13|few
CASSGQGNSPLHF
TGTGCCAGCAGCGGACAGGGTAATTCACCCCTCCACTTT
>TRBD1|TRBJ1-1|TRBV4-3|NA
CASSQVRGPENTEAFF
TGCGCCAGCAGCCAAGTCAGGGGGCCGGAGAACACTGAAGCTTTCTTT
>TRBD1|TRBJ1-4|TRBV7-2|many
CASSPTGVWGEKLFF
TGTGCCAGCAGCCCGACAGGGGTGTGGGGTGAAAAACTGTTTTTT
>NA|TRBJ2-7|TRBV6-2/TRBV6-3|NA
CASRGTRTYEQYF
TGTGCCAGCAGAGGGACAAGAACCTACGAGCAGTACTTC
>NA|TRBJ2-1|TRBV12-3/TRBV12-4|NA
CASSEDPGDVYNEQFF
TGTGCCAGCAGCGAAGACCCGGGAGACGTCTACAATGAGCAGTTCTTC
>TRBD1|TRBJ2-4|TRBV29-1|few
CSVILSTTWGTGLNIQYF
TGCAGCGTTATATTATCAACCACTTGGGGGACAGGGCTAAACATTCAGTACTTC
>TRBD2|TRBJ2-7|TRBV28|few
CASSSLAGGIVGSYEQYF
TGTGCCAGCAGTTCTCTAGCGGGAGGAATAGTTGGGTCCTACGAGCAGTACTTC
>NA|TRBJ1-5|TRBV19|many
CASRGFPLHGQPQHF
TGTGCCAGTAGAGGTTTCCCACTTCACGGTCAGCCCCAGCATTTT